These 18 T cell receptor beta chains originate from one sample sequenced in a study of human T cells and chemical hapten exposure. The time point was: patch test 2, 6 weeks after DPC sensitization. Treatment: therapeutic diphenylcyclopropenone sensitization with weekly scalp DPC. TCRdb analysed the RACE reads with MiXCR anew, one entry per CDR3 protein. The data show 330,000 or so distinct CDR3 sequences, with about 6% seen just once and roughly 5.4% held by the top ten. Sequencing used whole blood, obtained in connection with sensitization to the hapten diphenylcyclopropenone (DPC). All receptors come from a woman aged 18-29 years with alopecia areata. Some clones in this sample may be carry-over from other donors' samples.

The genes are TRBV7-3 and TRBJ2-7; tentative D call: TRBD2 (5 bases). CDR1 and CDR2 (germline): SGHTA, FQGTGA. The ends were cut back, 1 base at V and 0 bases at J, with 13 bases in the middle. The CDR3 totals 16 residues. This chain's CDR3 is CASSLRGADYSYEQYF. The CDR3 nucleotides are TGTGCCAGCAGCTTAAGAGGCGCTGACTACTCCTACGAGCAGTACTTC.

This clonotype has more than one count but fewer than ten. J is TRBJ1-2 and V is TRBV12-3 or TRBV12-4, with TRBD1 matching over 11 bases. The CDR3 is 15 amino acids. J gave up 6 bases and V 0 bases, and 3 bases lay outside the gene matches. The CDR3 DNA reads as TGTGCCAGCAGTTTAGCACTGGGACAGGGGGATGGCTACACCTTC. Translating it yields CASSLALGQGDGYTF.

This chain connects TRBV6-2 or TRBV6-3 to TRBJ2-3; tentative D call: TRBD1 (6 bases). This CDR3 is 12 amino acids long. The V gene's germline CDR1 is MNHEY and CDR2 SVGEGT. V was shortened by 0 bases and J by 9 bases, with 7 bases between the two germline ends. Here the CDR3 DNA reads TGTGCCAGCAGTTACTCGAGGGGGACGCAGTATTTT. It is translated as CASSYSRGTQYF.

This clonotype was recorded at least ten times. The chain is built from TRBV20-1 and TRBJ2-3, with TRBD2 matching over 7 bases. CDR1 is DFQATT, CDR2 SNEGSKA, per germline (reference sequence). There are 14 residues in the CDR3. With V trimmed by 3 bases and J by 3 bases, 6 bases remained unmatched. The DNA of the CDR3 is TGCAGTGCTAGGACTAGCAAAGCTACAGATACGCAGTATTTT. Amino acids: CSARTSKATDTQYF.

This clonotype was found a few times. The chain recombines TRBV2 with TRBJ1-4; D is unclear. With 8 bases removed from V and 3 bases from J, the gap between germline ends came to 10 bases. Looked up from germline, CDR1 is SNHLY and CDR2 is FYNNEI. CDR3 length: 13 amino acids. The CDR3 here is CASSAPSNEKLFF. CDR3 DNA sequence: TGTGCCAGCTCAGCGCCTTCTAATGAAAAACTGTTTTTT.

This clonotype was counted ten times or more. This chain connects TRBV5-1 to TRBJ1-1, with TRBD1 as a possible D gene (6 bases). V dropped 2 bases and J dropped 4 bases, with 12 bases sitting between them. Germline-derived CDR1 and CDR2 are SGHRS and YFSETQ. This CDR3 is 14 amino acids long. CDR3 DNA sequence: TGCGCCAGCAGCTTCCTACAGGGTGGCACTGAAGCTTTCTTT. Protein sequence: CASSFLQGGTEAFF.

This clonotype was seen many times. The chain employs TRBV20-1 and TRBJ1-1; D is uncertain. From germline, CDR1 is DFQATT and CDR2 SNEGSKA (reference sequence). This CDR3 spans 14 amino acids. The V and J ends lost 3 bases and 1 base respectively, with 12 bases between them. The CDR3 nucleotides read TGCAGTGCTAGTTGGTTACGGCCGAACACTGAAGCTTTCTTT. Translation gives CSASWLRPNTEAFF.

This clonotype was counted at least ten times. The chain is built from TRBV6-4 and TRBJ1-4; 7 bases are a match to TRBD1. The CDR3 totals 13 residues. The V segment lost 8 bases and the J segment 6 bases; nucleotides outside the gene matches: 6. Germline loops: CDR1 MRHNA, CDR2 SNTAGT. As DNA, the CDR3 is TGTGCCAGCTCGACAGGGCCTCATGAAAAACTGTTTTTT. Translation: CASSTGPHEKLFF.

This clonotype came up a few times. The chain uses TRBV5-5 and TRBJ1-1, with a weak D call TRBD1 (6 bases). The CDR3 totals 14 residues. Germline V gene lookup returns CDR1 SGHKS and CDR2 YYEKEE (reference sequence). The V end lost 3 bases, the J end lost 1 base, and 10 bases lay between the germline ends. CDR3 protein: CASSWGHSNTEAFF. The CDR3 DNA reads as TGTGCCAGCAGCTGGGGACACTCGAACACTGAAGCTTTCTTT.

This clonotype was seen ten or more times. CDR3 sequence (DNA): TGTGCCAGCAGTTACTCGCGGACAAGCAACACTGAAGCTTTCTTT. Translation: CASSYSRTSNTEAFF. The rearrangement joins TRBV6-5 to TRBJ1-1; the D gene is possibly TRBD1 (5 bases). CDR3 length: 15 residues. Germline values: CDR1 MNHEY, CDR2 SVGAGI. The V gene lost 0 bases and the J gene lost 2 bases, with 10 bases spanning the gap.

This clonotype has more than one count but fewer than ten. DNA of the CDR3: TGCGCCAGCAGCTGGGTCGTAGGGAGGTCCACTGAAGCTTTCTTT. This encodes CASSWVVGRSTEAFF. The chain links TRBV5-1 to TRBJ1-1; D is ambiguous. CDR1 is SGHRS and CDR2 is YFSETQ in the germline V gene. This CDR3 region has 15 residues. Trimming stripped 3 bases from V and 4 bases from J, with 16 bases between.

The CDR3 spells CASVAGRASYEQYF. CDR3 nucleotide sequence: TGTGCCAGCGTCGCCGGTAGGGCCTCCTACGAGCAGTACTTC. The chain has TRBV6-6 and TRBJ2-7; D is unclear. The CDR3 spans 14 residues. V was clipped by 8 bases and J by 0 bases, with 14 bases between them. The germline V gene has CDR1 MNHNY and CDR2 SVGAGI (reference sequence).

This clonotype was recorded a few times. The V and J genes are TRBV29-1 and TRBJ2-2, with 7 positions matching TRBD1. The germline gives CDR1 SQVTM, CDR2 ANQGSEA. The CDR3 length is 15 residues. Trimming removed 4 bases from V and 2 bases from J; junction bases left unmatched: 7. CDR3: CSVASTGINTGELFF. The CDR3 region has the DNA TGCAGCGTTGCGTCGACAGGGATTAACACCGGGGAGCTGTTTTTT.

This clonotype has a count of ten or more. An end of the junction differs from the germline gene, which may be a read error. The J gene is TRBJ1-6, the V gene TRBV7-9, with D hard to call. The CDR3 has 14 amino acids. Germline values: CDR1 SEHNR, CDR2 FQNEAQ (reference sequence). Here the CDR3 DNA reads TGTGCCAGCGGCTTACGTTTGGGTAATTCACCCCTCCACTTT. It encodes CASGLRLGNSPLHF.

A few counts support this clonotype. The genes are TRBV29-1 and TRBJ2-1; D unresolved. The CDR3 totals 11 residues. V was trimmed by 2 bases and J by 10 bases, leaving 9 bases between them. CDR1 is SQVTM and CDR2 is ANQGSEA in the germline V gene. The CDR3 DNA is TGCAGCGTTGAATCCGTCCGAGAGCAGTTCTTC. Its protein product is CSVESVREQFF.

This clonotype came up a few times. The V gene is TRBV6-1, the J gene TRBJ2-1; 12 nucleotides agree with TRBD2. Germline V gene sequence: CDR1 MNHNS, CDR2 SASEGT. CDR3 length: 17 amino acids. J gave up 5 bases and V 4 bases, and 9 bases lay outside the gene matches. CDR3 amino acids: CASSVLAGGASDNEQFF. The CDR3 region has the DNA TGTGCCAGCAGTGTACTAGCGGGGGGCGCGTCAGACAATGAGCAGTTCTTC.

The genes are TRBV4-3 and TRBJ2-2; D is perhaps TRBD1 (6 bases). V was cut by 2 bases and J by 6 bases, with 19 bases left in between. This CDR3 is 17 amino acids long. Germline CDR1 and CDR2: LGHNA and YSLEER. Here the CDR3 reads CASSQSTFRGMAGELFF. In DNA form, the CDR3 reads TGCGCCAGCAGCCAATCAACGTTCAGGGGAATGGCCGGGGAGCTGTTTTTT.

This chain connects TRBV6-2 or TRBV6-3 to TRBJ2-7; perhaps D is TRBD1 or TRBD2 (6 bases each). Germline V gives CDR1 MNHEY, CDR2 SVGEGT. Trimming cost V 5 bases and J 4 bases, with 18 bases left between them. CDR3 length: 15 residues. CDR3 loop: CASSEPQGGVYEQYF. CDR3 coding DNA: TGTGCCAGCAGTGAACCACAGGGAGGAGTATACGAGCAGTACTTC.